Listed below are T cell receptor beta chains from one sample, sequenced in a study of CD8+CD57+ T cells in acquired aplastic anemia. One entry per CDR3 protein, called by TCRdb with MiXCR from the reads. This table holds about 160,000 distinct CDR3 sequences, 40% to 50% found once. Sequencing used sorted CD4+, CD8+, or CD8+CD57+ T cells (not recorded which) from PBMCs. These receptors were taken from a human donor with aplastic anemia. The CDR3 runs from the conserved cysteine through the conserved F or W. A D gene is named only where the DNA matches it firmly. Size tells how often a clone was seen (once, few, many) or the class of an expanded clone, and some rows leave it out.

D gene,clone size,V gene,J gene,CDR3 protein,CDR3 DNA
-,-,TRBV6-1,TRBJ2-7,CASSEESARGASVWYEQYF,TGTGCCAGCAGTGAAGAATCAGCCAGGGGGGCTAGCGTTTGGTACGAGCAGTACTTC
-,-,TRBV10-1,TRBJ1-6,CASSPKAGSPLHF,TGCGCCAGCAGTCCCAAAGCGGGATCACCCCTCCACTTT
TRBD1,-,TRBV2,TRBJ2-1,CASSENRGSYNEQFF,TGTGCCAGCAGTGAAAACAGGGGTTCCTACAATGAGCAGTTCTTC
TRBD1,-,TRBV29-1,TRBJ1-1,CSVYRGHGAFF,TGCAGCGTGTACAGGGGCCACGGAGCTTTCTTT
-,many,TRBV7-9,TRBJ2-2,CASPKGGGITGELFF,TGTGCCAGCCCGAAGGGGGGAGGAATCACCGGGGAGCTGTTTTTT
TRBD1,many,TRBV12-3/TRBV12-4,TRBJ2-1,CASSLAGQGVEQFF,TGTGCCAGCAGTTTAGCGGGCCAGGGGGTTGAGCAGTTCTTC
TRBD1,many,TRBV19,TRBJ1-5,CASSVLPGQGFQPQHF,TGTGCCAGTAGTGTTCTCCCGGGACAGGGTTTCCAGCCCCAGCATTTT
-,few,TRBV5-6,TRBJ2-7,CASSLLGSYEQYF,TGTGCCAGCAGCTTATTGGGGTCCTACGAGCAGTACTTC
-,-,TRBV10-3,TRBJ1-5,CAISESGDQPQHF,TGTGCCATCAGTGAGTCTGGGGATCAGCCCCAGCATTTT
-,once,TRBV7-8,TRBJ2-1,CASSLGSFSYNEQFF,TGTGCCAGCAGCTTAGGGTCCTTCTCCTACAATGAGCAGTTCTTC
-,many,TRBV7-2,TRBJ2-1,CASSLDTPWNEQFF,TGTGCCAGCAGCTTAGATACGCCGTGGAATGAGCAGTTCTTC
TRBD1,few,TRBV15,TRBJ2-7,CATSRGQGPYEQYF,TGTGCCACCAGCAGAGGACAGGGTCCCTACGAGCAGTACTTC
TRBD1,-,TRBV7-2,TRBJ1-2,CASSSGTANHYGYTF,TGTGCCAGCAGCTCTGGGACAGCGAACCACTATGGCTACACCTTC
-,many,TRBV5-5,TRBJ2-7,CASSWGMGTNEQYF,TGTGCCAGCAGCTGGGGGATGGGGACAAACGAGCAGTACTTC
TRBD1,once,TRBV20-1,TRBJ1-1,CSARDPLQGARNTEAFF,TGCAGTGCTAGAGACCCGTTACAGGGGGCGAGGAACACTGAAGCTTTCTTT
-,-,TRBV7-7,TRBJ1-6,CASSLVGQTRNSPLHF,TGTGCCAGCAGCTTAGTAGGACAGACCAGAAATTCACCCCTCCACTTT
-,many,TRBV20-1,TRBJ2-1,CSARGDTWIGSNEQFF,TGCAGTGCTAGAGGCGATACCTGGATTGGATCCAATGAGCAGTTCTTC
-,many,TRBV7-3,TRBJ2-3,CASSLRFGGLDTQYF,TGTGCCAGCAGCTTAAGGTTCGGCGGTTTAGATACGCAGTATTTT
TRBD1,-,TRBV15,TRBJ1-2,CATSLDRGYGYTF,TGTGCCACCAGCCTCGACAGGGGGTATGGCTACACCTTC
TRBD2,few,TRBV11-2,TRBJ2-1,CASRSGTHSYNEQFF,TGTGCCAGCAGGAGCGGGACTCACTCCTACAATGAGCAGTTCTTC
TRBD1,many,TRBV7-3,TRBJ1-2,CASSLGTGRGYTF,TGTGCCAGCAGCTTAGGGACAGGGAGGGGCTACACCTTC
-,many,TRBV7-3,TRBJ2-5,CASSTGNHAQETQYF,TGTGCCAGCAGCACCGGGAACCACGCGCAAGAGACCCAGTACTTC